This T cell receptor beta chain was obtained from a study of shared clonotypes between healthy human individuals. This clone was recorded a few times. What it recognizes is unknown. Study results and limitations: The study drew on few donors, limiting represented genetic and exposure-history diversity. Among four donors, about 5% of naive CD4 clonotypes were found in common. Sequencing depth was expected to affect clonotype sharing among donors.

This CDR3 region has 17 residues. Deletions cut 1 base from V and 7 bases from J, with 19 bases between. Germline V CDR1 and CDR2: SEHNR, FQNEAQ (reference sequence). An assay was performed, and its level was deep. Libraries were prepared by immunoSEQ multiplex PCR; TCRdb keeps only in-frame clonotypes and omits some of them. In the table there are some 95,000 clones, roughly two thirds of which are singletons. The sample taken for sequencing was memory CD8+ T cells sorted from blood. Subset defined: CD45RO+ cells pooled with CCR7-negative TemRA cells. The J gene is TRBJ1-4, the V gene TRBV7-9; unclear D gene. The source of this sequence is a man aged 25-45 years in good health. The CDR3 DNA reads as TGTGCCAGCAGCTTAGGGGAGAGGCCCCCGCGGGGTGAAAAACTGTTTTTT. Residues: CASSLGERPPRGEKLFF.